One and the same sample provided the 23 T cell receptor beta chains below, sequenced in a study of blood T cells in healthy people across ages (dated by TCRdb to 2014 to 2015). The method behind the library was 5' RACE. Sequencing used an Illumina HiSeq 2500. A second 7 to 11 cycle PCR used a sample-barcoded 5' primer and a J-beta primer mix. Through fastp at Q25 and MiXCR, TCRdb rebuilt clones from the public reads, retaining in-frame beta chains. Here each entry gathers all rows of one CDR3 protein and keeps the most common genes and DNA. The sample yields more than 700,000 distinct CDR3 sequences; about 47% were counted once. Jointly, the top ten make up over 15% of the sample. The source material was blood. These receptors all come from a man older than 75 in good health.

This clonotype has only a few counts. The chain has TRBV28 and TRBJ2-7; TRBD2 matches at 11 bases. The CDR3 is 16 residues long. Germline CDR1 reads MDHEN; CDR2 reads SYDVKM. J was trimmed by 0 bases and V by 7 bases; bases with no gene match: 8. The CDR3 loop is CASTSFSGRASYEQYF. Here the CDR3 DNA reads TGTGCCAGCACCTCTTTTAGCGGGAGGGCCTCCTACGAGCAGTACTTC.

CDR3 loop: CSVDQGGEQFF. DNA for the CDR3: TGCAGCGTTGATCAGGGAGGTGAGCAGTTCTTC. The chain uses TRBV29-1 and TRBJ2-1; weak D call: TRBD2 (6 bases). V was shortened by 3 bases and J by 9 bases, with 9 bases between the two germline ends. This CDR3 contains 11 residues. Germline values: CDR1 SQVTM, CDR2 ANQGSEA.

Turning to this clonotype: One end of the junction is discordant with germline, which a read error may explain. The CDR3 spells CAGSYSRRGYNEQFF. The DNA for the CDR3 is TGTGCCGGCAGTTACTCGCGCAGGGGATACAATGAGCAGTTCTTC. The J gene is TRBJ2-1, the V gene TRBV6-5, with a possible D match to TRBD1 (6 bases). This CDR3 spans 15 amino acids. Per the germline V gene, CDR1 is MNHEY and CDR2 is SVGAGI.

The rearrangement uses TRBV5-1 and TRBJ2-7; D is uncertain. Germline V lookup: CDR1 SGHRS, CDR2 YFSETQ. The CDR3 loop spans 16 amino acids. Trimming took 7 bases from V and 0 from J, leaving 20 bases between them. The CDR3 reads CASSLAAPMGSYEQYF. The DNA for the CDR3 is TGCGCCAGCTCCTTGGCGGCCCCAATGGGCTCCTACGAGCAGTACTTC.

This clonotype has more than one count but fewer than ten. The chain links TRBV9 to TRBJ2-7; D may correspond to TRBD1 or TRBD2 (5 bases each). This CDR3 has 16 residues. CDR1 and CDR2 (germline): SGDLS, YYNGEE. With 3 bases removed from V and 2 bases from J, the gap between germline ends came to 18 bases. DNA for the CDR3: TGTGCCAGCAGCGACCCAGACGGGACCCACGCCTACGAGCAGTACTTC. Amino acid sequence: CASSDPDGTHAYEQYF.

The chain uses TRBV7-9 and TRBJ1-1, with a possible D match to TRBD1 (5 bases). V was cut by 6 bases and J by 1 base, with 12 bases left in between. Germline V gene data show CDR1 as SEHNR and CDR2 as FQNEAQ (reference sequence). The CDR3 is 14 residues long. The CDR3 DNA sequence: TGTGCCAGCAGACCCTCCGGGGGGAACACTGAAGCTTTCTTT. Protein sequence: CASRPSGGNTEAFF.

The gene calls are TRBV6-5 and TRBJ2-7; D is possibly TRBD1 (6 bases). TRBJ2-5 matches the DNA end more closely, so the J call is doubtful. CDR1 is MNHEY and CDR2 is SVGAGI in the germline V gene. The CDR3 extends over 15 amino acids. CDR3 residues: CASSYLRTEGETQYF. The CDR3 coding sequence is TGTGCCAGCAGTTACTTAAGGACAGAAGGAGAGACCCAGTACTTC.

Many counts were recorded for this clonotype. A much larger clonotype is one base distant, so this may be a read error. The chain recombines TRBV6-2 or TRBV6-3 with TRBJ2-7; TRBD1 matches at 8 bases. The junction had 4 bases not matched to a gene; V was cut back by 6 bases and J by 3 bases. Germline V gene lookup returns CDR1 MNHEY and CDR2 SVGEGT. CDR3 length: 13 amino acids. The chain's CDR3 is CASSRTGSYEQYF. For the CDR3, the DNA is TGTGCCAGCAGCCGGACAGGGAGCTACGAGCAGTACTTC.

V usage is TRBV20-1 and J usage is TRBJ2-3; no definite D call. Germline CDR1 DFQATT, CDR2 SNEGSKA (reference sequence). CDR3 size: 16 residues. V lost 3 bases and J lost 1, with 17 bases in between. In DNA form, the CDR3 reads TGCAGTGCTAGCAAGCCACTGCGCCCCCGCACAGATACGCAGTATTTT. Translated: CSASKPLRPRTDTQYF.

The chain uses TRBV4-1 and TRBJ2-7; D gene uncertain. Trimming shortened V by 0 bases and J by 3 bases, and 9 bases separated the two germline ends. Germline loops: CDR1 MGHRA, CDR2 YSYEKL. The CDR3 extends over 14 amino acids. CDR3 coding DNA: TGCGCCAGCAGCCAAGATATTGGCGGCTACGAGCAGTACTTC. Its protein is CASSQDIGGYEQYF.

This clonotype showed up just a few times. The rearrangement joins TRBV9 to TRBJ2-7; 12 bases align to TRBD1. Trimming cost V 4 bases and J 3 bases; bases outside gene matches: 8. Germline V gene sequence: CDR1 SGDLS, CDR2 YYNGEE. The CDR3 consists of 16 residues. The DNA for the CDR3 is TGTGCCAGCAGCAATCGAGGGACAGGGGGCCTCTACGAGCAGTACTTC. Protein product: CASSNRGTGGLYEQYF.

The rearrangement uses TRBV30 and TRBJ2-1, with TRBD2 matching 11 bases. There are 15 residues in the CDR3. The germline V gene has CDR1 GTSNPN and CDR2 SVGIG (reference sequence). V shed 0 bases and J 6 bases; nucleotides not matched to a gene: 4. The CDR3 reads CAWSVRSGRGNEQFF. The DNA of the CDR3 is TGTGCCTGGAGTGTACGTAGCGGGAGGGGCAATGAGCAGTTCTTC.

The chain couples TRBV5-1 to TRBJ2-1; the D gene is possibly TRBD2 (6 bases). The CDR3 spans 14 residues. V lost 2 bases and J 8 bases, leaving 14 bases between the germline ends. The germline V gene has CDR1 SGHRS and CDR2 YFSETQ. The CDR3, as DNA: TGCGCCAGCAGCTTATCCCTAGCGCCATATGAGCAGTTCTTC. It yields the protein CASSLSLAPYEQFF.

To note about this clonotype: Given a much more abundant clone one base away, this may be a read error. V gene TRBV29-1 combines with J gene TRBJ2-1; possibly TRBD1 for D (5 bases). CDR1 is SQVTM and CDR2 is ANQGSEA in the germline V gene. The CDR3 totals 11 residues. The ends were cut back, 7 bases at V and 10 bases at J, with 14 bases in the middle. DNA for the CDR3: TGCAGCGGGCTCAGGGAATACGAGCAGTTCTTC. Its protein is CSGLREYEQFF.

CDR3 loop: CASSTIKDDIQYF. DNA for the CDR3: TGTGCCAGCAGTACCATCAAGGACGACATTCAGTACTTC. This chain joins TRBV25-1 and TRBJ2-7; D gene uncertain. The end of the DNA fits TRBJ2-4 better, so the J call may be wrong. The CDR3 is made up of 13 amino acids. Germline values: CDR1 MGHDK, CDR2 SYGVNS.

The V gene is TRBV29-1, the J gene TRBJ2-1, with a possible D match to TRBD1 (6 bases). Germline lookup yields CDR1 SQVTM and CDR2 ANQGSEA. The CDR3 consists of 11 residues. V was pared by 6 bases and J by 9 bases, with 12 bases between. CDR3 bases: TGCAGCGTGGGGTGGGGGCTTGAGCAGTTCTTC. As protein: CSVGWGLEQFF.

This clonotype has at least ten counts. The chain is built from TRBV4-2 and TRBJ2-3; D call uncertain. V shed 10 bases and J shed 6 bases, with 11 bases lying between them. Germline V gene sequence: CDR1 LGHNA, CDR2 YNFKEQ. This CDR3 is built from 11 residues. In DNA form, the CDR3 reads TGTGCCACCGCCATTGGGGATACGCAGTATTTT. Protein sequence: CATAIGDTQYF.

About this clonotype itself: Sequence at one end of the junction differs from germline and may be a read error. The gene calls are TRBV12-3 or TRBV12-4 and TRBJ2-3; 11 nucleotides align to TRBD1. The CDR3 loop spans 15 amino acids. The CDR3 reads CASKWTGGISDMQYF. CDR3 DNA: TGTGCCAGCAAATGGACAGGGGGCATATCAGATATGCAGTATTTT.

As regards this clonotype: A clone one base away is much larger, so this may be a read error. V and J are TRBV4-3 and TRBJ2-1, with 8 positions matching TRBD2. The germline gives CDR1 LGHNA, CDR2 YSLEER. The CDR3 has 17 amino acids. Here the CDR3 reads CTSSQDLTGGPVYEQFF. As DNA, the CDR3 is TGCACCAGCAGCCAAGATTTAACGGGAGGGCCGGTTTATGAGCAGTTCTTC.

The chain joins TRBV3-1 to TRBJ1-1; 9 bases line up with TRBD1. V was clipped by 1 base and J by 4 bases; unmatched bases: 7. The CDR3 is 16 residues long. The germline gives CDR1 LGHDT, CDR2 YNNKEL (reference sequence). The CDR3 region has the DNA TGTGCCAGCAGCCAAGCCCTAGGACAGGGGAGCACTGAAGCTTTCTTT. Encoded protein: CASSQALGQGSTEAFF.

The genes are TRBV7-9 and TRBJ2-3, with 10 nucleotides matching TRBD2. CDR1 and CDR2 from the germline V gene are SEHNR and FQNEAQ (reference sequence). This CDR3 has 17 amino acids. J was trimmed by 1 base and V by 2 bases; bases with no gene match: 6. The CDR3 loop reads CASSLSPSGSGTDTQYF. CDR3 DNA sequence: TGTGCCAGCAGCTTAAGTCCTAGCGGGAGTGGCACAGATACGCAGTATTTT.

In regard to this clonotype: The junction does not match germline at one end; this may be a read error. The chain joins TRBV6-5 to TRBJ2-5, with 9 bases fitting TRBD1. In germline, CDR1 is MNHEY, CDR2 SVGAGI. This CDR3 contains 18 residues. CDR3 residues: CASSYDGTGGTSPEAQYF. The CDR3 DNA is TGTGCCAGCAGTTACGACGGCACAGGGGGCACCTCCCCAGAGGCCCAGTACTTC.

This chain connects TRBV9 to TRBJ2-3; D is perhaps TRBD1 or TRBD2 (5 bases each). Germline values: CDR1 SGDLS, CDR2 YYNGEE. The V gene lost 4 bases and the J gene lost 1 base, with 16 bases spanning the gap. The CDR3 loop spans 16 amino acids. The DNA of the CDR3 is TGTGCCAGCAGCCCAAACGGGGCTGTTCGCACAGATACGCAGTATTTT. Protein product: CASSPNGAVRTDTQYF. Full variable domain (rest looked up from reference TRBV9 and TRBJ2-3): DSGVTQTPKHLITATGQRVTLRCSPRSGDLSVYWYQQSLDQGLQFLIQYYNGEERAKGNILERFSAQQFPDLHSELNLSSLELGDSALYFCASSPNGAVRTDTQYFGPGTRLTVL.